This TCR beta chain was retrieved from a study of a mutant IDH1 vaccine in newly diagnosed glioma. About the study: Earlier care involved radiotherapy, temozolomide, or both, and the majority received both.

Study-wide points: There seemed to be no relation between pseudoprogression and changes in top peripheral T cell clonotypes.

TCRdb's table, derived via immunoSEQ multiplex PCR, lists solely in-frame clones and lacks some. In the table there are 99,000 or so clones, 70% to 90% of which are singletons. Time point indicated: baseline, week 1 (first vaccination visit). Specified treatment: pre-vaccination baseline after standard-of-care therapy. Diagnosis in the donors showed new WHO grade 3 or 4 astrocytomas that were IDH1-mutant and ATRX-lost. Remarks on this clone: Antigen: not known. In the same sample, other DNA sequences code for this CDR3.

Sequencing used PBMCs, obtained from a glioma patient treated with radiotherapy, temozolomide or both. The source of this sequence is a woman between 50 and 59 years old with glioma.

DNA for the CDR3: TGTGCCAGCAGCAGCCGGGACAGGGTAACCGGGGAGCTGTTTTTT. Its protein is CASSSRDRVTGELFF. The V gene is TRBV5-5, the J gene TRBJ2-2, with 9 bases that match TRBD1. Germline V gene lookup returns CDR1 SGHKS and CDR2 YYEKEE (reference sequence). After removal of 4 bases from V and 5 bases from J, the junction contained 6 bases not matched to a gene. The CDR3 runs to 15 residues.